These 8 T cell receptor beta chains share one sample of origin, sequenced in a study of T-cell memory formation after mild COVID-19. TCRdb processed the 5' RACE reads anew with MiXCR; each CDR3 protein has one entry. The table has more than 250,000 distinct CDR3 sequences, roughly 15% seen once. Material for sequencing was PBMCs or a T cell subset sorted from them (not recorded which). Receptors were obtained from a man aged 18 to 29 who had mild COVID-19 (a few samples of this study predate the infection). Cell type and time point are not known.

The gene calls are TRBV9 and TRBJ2-5; a possible D gene is TRBD1 (5 bases). Per germline, CDR1 SGDLS and CDR2 YYNGEE. CDR3 length equals 14 residues. The germline V and J ends were trimmed by 1 base and 4 bases, with 11 bases remaining between them. CDR3 nucleotides: TGTGCCAGCAGCGTAAACCAGGGCAGAGAGACCCAGTACTTC. It translates to CASSVNQGRETQYF.

This chain uses TRBV7-3 with TRBJ1-1; 8 nucleotides agree with TRBD1. V gave up 5 bases and J gave up 6 bases; unmatched junction bases: 11. CDR1 and CDR2 (germline): SGHTA, FQGTGA. This CDR3 is built from 15 residues. This chain's CDR3 is CASSPYGQGPAEAFF. For the CDR3, the DNA is TGTGCCAGCAGCCCCTACGGACAGGGACCTGCTGAAGCTTTCTTT.

This clonotype was detected a few times. This sequence joins TRBV5-1 and TRBJ2-3; a weak D match, TRBD2 (6 bases). Germline values: CDR1 SGHRS, CDR2 YFSETQ. This CDR3 spans 14 amino acids. V was pared by 5 bases and J by 1 base, with 11 bases between. The CDR3 DNA reads as TGCGCCAGCAGGGTATCTAGCGGCACAGATACGCAGTATTTT. Translation gives CASRVSSGTDTQYF.

The rearrangement links TRBV4-1 to TRBJ2-2; tentatively, D is TRBD1 (6 bases). CDR1 MGHRA and CDR2 YSYEKL come from the germline V gene. CDR3 length: 16 amino acids. With 6 bases removed from V and 5 bases from J, the gap between germline ends came to 19 bases. This CDR3 is CASSGGGRTRTGELFF. The DNA for the CDR3 is TGCGCCAGCAGTGGGGGCGGGCGAACGAGGACCGGGGAGCTGTTTTTT.

The CDR3 sequence is CASGEQGPGGGQYF. CDR3 coding DNA: TGTGCCAGCGGGGAACAGGGACCCGGCGGGGGGCAGTACTTC. This chain joins TRBV6-5 and TRBJ2-5, with TRBD2 matching over 8 bases. The CDR3 covers 14 residues. Germline values: CDR1 MNHEY, CDR2 SVGAGI. The trim removed 8 bases at V and 11 bases at J, leaving 16 bases unmatched.

This chain links TRBV6-5 with TRBJ2-3, with D possibly TRBD2 on 5 matching bases. The CDR3 has 14 amino acids. V lost 7 bases, J lost 2 bases, and 13 bases lay in between. Germline CDR1 reads MNHEY; CDR2 reads SVGAGI. CDR3 loop: CASIGGSVTDTQYF. The CDR3 nucleotides read TGTGCCAGCATTGGTGGTAGCGTCACAGATACGCAGTATTTT.

V and J are TRBV9 and TRBJ2-3; weak D call: TRBD2 (6 bases). V was trimmed by 4 bases and J by 3 bases, leaving 12 bases between them. The CDR3 extends over 14 amino acids. Germline loops: CDR1 SGDLS, CDR2 YYNGEE. This CDR3 reads CASSSAEGTDTQYF. The CDR3, as DNA: TGTGCCAGCAGCTCGGCGGAGGGAACAGATACGCAGTATTTT.

The chain combines TRBV20-1 with TRBJ2-1; perhaps TRBD2 as D (7 bases). Germline CDR1 DFQATT, CDR2 SNEGSKA (reference sequence). The CDR3 covers 16 residues. V was clipped by 6 bases and J by 0 bases, with 18 bases between them. The CDR3 here is CSAPGWRGLSYNEQFF. In nucleotides, the CDR3 is TGCAGTGCCCCCGGCTGGCGGGGGCTCTCCTACAATGAGCAGTTCTTC.